This TCR beta chain originates from a study of control samples from healthy donors and cancer patients. This clone has only a few counts. Clones were read by immunoSEQ multiplex PCR, and TCRdb kept only the in-frame ones, dropping some. In the table there are 85,000 to 100,000 clones, 80% to 95% of which are singletons. The CDR3 runs 18 residues. V shed 0 bases and J shed 2 bases, with 18 bases lying between them. Germline CDR1 LGHDT, CDR2 YNNKEL (reference sequence). The chain carries TRBV3-1 (or the pseudogene TRBV3-2) and TRBJ2-3; D is tentatively TRBD1 or TRBD2 (5 bases each). This sequence was found in a man aged 18 to 29 in good health. The sequenced sample consisted of blood. The CDR3 nucleotides are TGTGCCAGCAGCCAAGAGATACCGAATGGGACCCTCACAGATACGCAGTATTTT. Translated: CASSQEIPNGTLTDTQYF.